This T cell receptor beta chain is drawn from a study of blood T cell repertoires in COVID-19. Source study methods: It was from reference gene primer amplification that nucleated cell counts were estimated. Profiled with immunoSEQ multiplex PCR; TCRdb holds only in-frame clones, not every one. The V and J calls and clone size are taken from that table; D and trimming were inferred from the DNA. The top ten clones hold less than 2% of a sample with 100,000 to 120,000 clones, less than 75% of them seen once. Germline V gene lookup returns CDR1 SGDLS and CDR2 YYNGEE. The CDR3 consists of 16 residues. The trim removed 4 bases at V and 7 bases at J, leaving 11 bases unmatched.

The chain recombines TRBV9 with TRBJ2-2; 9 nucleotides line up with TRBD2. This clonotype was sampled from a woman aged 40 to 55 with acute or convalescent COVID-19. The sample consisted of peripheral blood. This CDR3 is CASSIPRGGLFGELFF. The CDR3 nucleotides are TGTGCCAGCAGCATACCGCGGGGGGGCCTCTTCGGGGAGCTGTTTTTT. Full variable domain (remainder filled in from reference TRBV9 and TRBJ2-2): DSGVTQTPKHLITATGQRVTLRCSPRSGDLSVYWYQQSLDQGLQFLIQYYNGEERAKGNILERFSAQQFPDLHSELNLSSLELGDSALYFCASSIPRGGLFGELFFGEGSRLTVL.